The sequence of this T cell receptor beta chain was determined in a study of T cell responses to AZD1222 COVID-19 vaccine. Libraries were prepared by immunoSEQ multiplex PCR; TCRdb keeps only in-frame clonotypes and omits some of them. The table lists about 120,000 clones, roughly nine tenths of them singletons. The germline gives CDR1 LGHDT, CDR2 YNNKEL (reference sequence). The CDR3 is made up of 16 amino acids. V was clipped by 1 base and J by 5 bases, with 15 bases between them. Sequenced material: peripheral blood, taken on day 0 of AZD1222 vaccination. This chain uses TRBV3-1 (or the pseudogene TRBV3-2) with TRBJ2-1; the D gene could be TRBD1 or TRBD2 (7 bases each). This TCR came from an adult in good health. In nucleotides, the CDR3 is TGTGCCAGCAGCCAAGGTTTACAGGGGAGGGACAATGAGCAGTTCTTC. Translated, it gives CASSQGLQGRDNEQFF.